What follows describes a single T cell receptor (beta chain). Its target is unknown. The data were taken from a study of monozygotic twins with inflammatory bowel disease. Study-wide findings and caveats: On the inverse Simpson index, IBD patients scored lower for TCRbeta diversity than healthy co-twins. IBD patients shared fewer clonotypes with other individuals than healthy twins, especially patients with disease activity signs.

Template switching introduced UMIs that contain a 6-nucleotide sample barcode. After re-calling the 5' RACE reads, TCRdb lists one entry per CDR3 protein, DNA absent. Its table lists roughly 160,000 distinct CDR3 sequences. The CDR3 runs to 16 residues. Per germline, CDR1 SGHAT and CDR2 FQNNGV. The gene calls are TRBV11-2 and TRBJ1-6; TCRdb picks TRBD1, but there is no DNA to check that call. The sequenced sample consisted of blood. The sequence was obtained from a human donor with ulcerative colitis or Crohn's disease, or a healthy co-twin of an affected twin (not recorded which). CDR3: CASSPQTGSTGSPLHF.